These T cell receptor beta chains were read from a single sample in a study of CD8 T cells in ankylosing spondylitis. TCRdb analysed the 5' RACE reads with MiXCR anew, one entry per CDR3 protein. The repertoire holds roughly 350,000 distinct CDR3 sequences, with 8% as singletons. Material: blood, either unsorted or a sorted T cell fraction (not recorded which). The receptor set was obtained from a male donor with ankylosing spondylitis. Each CDR3 is given with its conserved first and last residue. Each record gives: J gene, V gene, CDR3 length, clone size, D gene, CDR3 protein, CDR3 DNA. D genes are given only for firm matches. Some rows mark clone size as missing; the rest say once, few, many or name a class of expanded clone.

>TRBJ2-1|TRBV5-1|16|many|TRBD1
CASSSTDRGLGNEQFF
TGCGCCAGCAGCTCCACGGACAGGGGGCTTGGAAATGAGCAGTTCTTC
>TRBJ2-1|TRBV11-3|15|-|TRBD2
CASSSTGTSVNEQFF
TGTGCCAGCAGCTCCACCGGGACTAGCGTCAATGAGCAGTTCTTC
>TRBJ1-2|TRBV5-5|14|-|TRBD1
CASSSTGQPYGYTF
TGTGCCAGCAGCTCGACGGGACAGCCCTATGGCTACACCTTC
>TRBJ1-5|TRBV27|15|few|TRBD1
CASSSGTGGGQPQHF
TGTGCCAGCAGTTCCGGGACAGGGGGCGGACAGCCCCAGCATTTT
>TRBJ1-2|TRBV20-1|13|-|-
CSARRGYDVGYTF
TGCAGTGCTAGACGCGGATATGACGTTGGCTACACCTTC
>TRBJ2-3|TRBV24-1|17|few|TRBD1
CATSDLRGTGHKDTQYF
TGTGCCACCAGTGATTTGCGGGGGACAGGCCATAAGGATACGCAGTATTTT
>TRBJ2-5|TRBV20-1|12|few|-
CSANRGQETQYF
TGCAGTGCAAACCGGGGACAAGAGACCCAGTACTTC
>TRBJ2-5|TRBV29-1|15|-|-
CSVEVRITHIETQYF
TGCAGCGTTGAGGTCCGGATAACACATATAGAGACCCAGTACTTC
>TRBJ2-7|TRBV7-8|14|many|-
CASSLGSMDYEQYF
TGTGCCAGCAGCTTAGGCTCCATGGACTACGAGCAGTACTTC
>TRBJ2-1|TRBV20-1|14|-|-
CSRQVSGLRNEQFF
TGCAGTCGCCAAGTGTCCGGCCTTAGGAACGAGCAGTTCTTC
>TRBJ2-5|TRBV29-1|12|few|-
CSVGREQETQYF
TGCAGCGTTGGCCGGGAACAAGAGACCCAGTACTTC
>TRBJ2-7|TRBV25-1|13|-|TRBD2
CASRGRVAYEQYF
TGTGCCAGCAGGGGGAGGGTTGCCTACGAGCAGTACTTC
>TRBJ1-2|TRBV27|16|-|-
CASSANPGPLNYGYTF
TGTGCCAGCAGTGCAAACCCAGGGCCGCTCAACTATGGCTACACCTTC
>TRBJ2-7|TRBV10-3|14|-|TRBD2
CAISGTSGSYEQYF
TGTGCCATCAGTGGGACTAGCGGATCCTACGAGCAGTACTTC
>TRBJ2-4|TRBV11-2|12|many|-
CASSLIVSIQYF
TGTGCCAGCAGCTTAATCGTGAGCATTCAGTACTTC
>TRBJ2-1|TRBV5-6|18|-|-
CASSLDLHRDPSYNEQFF
TGTGCCAGCAGCTTGGACCTCCACAGGGACCCGTCCTACAATGAGCAGTTCTTC
>TRBJ2-1|TRBV10-2|14|few|-
CASSLGSAYNEQFF
TGCGCCAGCAGTCTAGGTAGCGCTTACAATGAGCAGTTCTTC
>TRBJ2-3|TRBV7-9|15|-|-
CASSLTGPNTDTQYF
TGTGCCAGCAGCCTGACGGGACCGAACACAGATACGCAGTATTTT
>TRBJ2-3|TRBV5-1|15|-|-
CASSLASFSTDTQYF
TGCGCCAGCAGCTTGGCCAGCTTTTCCACAGATACGCAGTATTTT
>TRBJ1-2|TRBV29-1|14|few|-
CSVGDEGQGYGYTF
TGCAGCGTTGGAGATGAGGGGCAGGGCTATGGCTACACCTTC
>TRBJ2-4|TRBV29-1|11|many|TRBD1
CSVGDRNIQYF
TGCAGCGTTGGGGACAGAAACATTCAGTACTTC
>TRBJ2-4|TRBV28|14|-|-
CASSLLDRWNIQYF
TGTGCCAGCAGTTTATTGGACAGATGGAACATTCAGTACTTC
>TRBJ2-2|TRBV29-1|15|-|TRBD1
CSVERLGRGTGELFF
TGCAGCGTTGAAAGGTTGGGCAGGGGGACCGGGGAGCTGTTTTTT
>TRBJ2-2|TRBV5-1|15|many|-
CASSLPGTPTGELFF
TGCGCCAGCAGCTTGCCCGGGACTCCCACCGGGGAGCTGTTTTTT
>TRBJ2-1|TRBV7-3|12|few|-
CASSYKIGEQFF
TGTGCCAGCAGCTACAAGATTGGTGAGCAGTTCTTC
>TRBJ1-3|TRBV5-1|14|few|TRBD1
CASSEQGAGNTIYF
TGCGCCAGCAGCGAACAGGGGGCTGGAAACACCATATATTTT
>TRBJ2-2|TRBV27|15|-|TRBD1
CASSSGTEHTGELFF
TGTGCCAGCAGTTCCGGGACAGAGCACACCGGGGAGCTGTTTTTT
>TRBJ2-7|TRBV4-2|12|many|-
CASSQDSYEQYF
TGTGCCAGCAGCCAAGATAGCTACGAGCAGTACTTC
>TRBJ1-6|TRBV20-1|17|-|-
CSGQHIRPSPRDSPLHF
TGCAGTGGTCAACATATTCGTCCCTCGCCCCGGGATTCACCCCTCCACTTT
>TRBJ2-3|TRBV5-5|17|few|-
CASSFPRGTAEPDTQYF
TGTGCCAGCAGCTTCCCTAGGGGTACAGCGGAACCAGATACGCAGTATTTT
>TRBJ2-7|TRBV7-9|14|many|-
CASSLGQSSYEQYF
TGTGCCAGCAGCTTAGGACAGAGCTCCTACGAGCAGTACTTC
>TRBJ2-7|TRBV5-1|14|many|TRBD1
CASSKRQGSYEQYF
TGCGCCAGCAGCAAACGACAGGGTTCCTACGAGCAGTACTTC
>TRBJ1-1|TRBV20-1|12|few|-
CSASRGWTEAFF
TGCAGTGCTAGCAGGGGATGGACTGAAGCTTTCTTT
>TRBJ2-3|TRBV4-3|15|few|-
CASSLEGGEGDTQYF
TGCGCCAGCAGCCTGGAGGGAGGAGAGGGGGATACGCAGTATTTT
>TRBJ2-7|TRBV5-1|15|-|TRBD1
CASSDRDRGIYEQYF
TGCGCCAGCAGCGACCGGGACAGGGGAATCTACGAGCAGTACTTC
>TRBJ2-3|TRBV12-3/TRBV12-4|14|many|-
CASTSGAGTDTQYF
TGTGCCAGCACCTCAGGGGCAGGGACAGATACGCAGTATTTT
>TRBJ1-1|TRBV7-2|16|few|-
CASTLIGLVMNTEAFF
TGTGCCAGCACCTTGATAGGACTTGTCATGAACACTGAAGCTTTCTTT